The 30 T cell receptor beta chains below all came from one sample that was sequenced in a study of OX40 agonist ivuxolimab in advanced cancers. The assay was immunoSEQ multiplex PCR, and TCRdb's table has in-frame clones only and misses some. The sample carries over 15,000 clones, roughly 81% recorded once. The specimen comprised CD4+ or CD8+ T cells sorted from blood, sampled in a trial of the OX40 agonist ivuxolimab. These receptors all stem from an adult with an advanced solid tumor such as melanoma, head and neck, liver or kidney cancer.

V and J are TRBV28 and TRBJ1-1; D unclear. V was shortened by 5 bases and J by 4 bases, with 14 bases between the two germline ends. Germline V gives CDR1 MDHEN, CDR2 SYDVKM. This CDR3 region has 14 residues. CDR3 sequence reads: CASSPDSSFTEAFF. CDR3 in DNA: TGTGCCAGCAGTCCGGACTCCTCCTTCACTGAAGCTTTCTTT.

The rearrangement links TRBV19 to TRBJ1-1, with 10 bases lining up with TRBD1. Per germline, CDR1 LNHDA and CDR2 SQIVND (reference sequence). The CDR3 length is 14 residues. V dropped 5 bases and J dropped 6; count of bases not matched to a gene: 6. CDR3 residues: CASSPGQGVPEAFF. The DNA for the CDR3 is TGTGCCAGTAGTCCCGGACAGGGGGTCCCTGAAGCTTTCTTT.

The CDR3 is CASTGTGTSYEQYF. In nucleotides, the CDR3 is TGTGCCAGTACCGGGACAGGGACCTCCTACGAGCAGTACTTC. This chain connects TRBV19 to TRBJ2-7; 9 bases map to TRBD1. CDR1 is LNHDA and CDR2 is SQIVND in the germline V gene (reference sequence). Trimming cost V 7 bases and J 0 bases; bases outside gene matches: 4. The CDR3 runs 14 residues.

The CDR3 DNA reads as TGTGCCACCAGCAGTCTCCTAGCGGCAAGCGCGGGAGAGCAGTACTTC. It specifies CATSSLLAASAGEQYF. V gene TRBV15 combines with J gene TRBJ2-7, with 7 bases fitting TRBD2. V shed 3 bases and J 7 bases; nucleotides not matched to a gene: 15. This CDR3 contains 16 residues. Looked up from germline, CDR1 is LNHNV and CDR2 is YYDKDF (reference sequence). The full variable domain, its missing parts supplied by reference TRBV15 and TRBJ2-7, is DAMVIQNPRYQVTQFGKPVTLSCSQTLNHNVMYWYQQKSSQAPKLLFHYYDKDFNNEADTPDNFQSRRPNTSFCFLDIRSPGLGDTAMYLCATSSLLAASAGEQYFGPGTRLTVT.

This rearrangement joins TRBV6-6 to TRBJ2-7; D perhaps matches TRBD2 (5 bases). From germline, CDR1 is MNHNY and CDR2 SVGAGI (reference sequence). V was trimmed by 5 bases and J by 4 bases, leaving 15 bases between them. This CDR3 has 14 residues. CDR3 nucleotide sequence: TGTGCCAGCAGTGACCGGGATCAGACGTACGAGCAGTACTTC. Translation gives CASSDRDQTYEQYF.

This clone was seen only once. The chain employs TRBV5-4 and TRBJ2-1; 10 bases align to TRBD2. Germline CDR1 and CDR2: SGHNT and YYREEE (reference sequence). The CDR3 covers 17 residues. The ends lost 0 bases at V and 8 bases at J; junction bases unmatched: 11. In nucleotides, the CDR3 is TGTGCCAGCAGCTTGGTGGCTACTAGCGGGAACGTCGATGAGCAGTTCTTC. Its translation: CASSLVATSGNVDEQFF.

V is TRBV4-3 and J is TRBJ2-1; TRBD2 aligns across 11 bases. V lost 3 bases, J lost 5 bases, and 9 bases stayed unmatched. There are 17 residues in the CDR3. Germline V gene sequence: CDR1 LGHNA, CDR2 YSLEER. The CDR3 bases are TGCGCCAGCAGCCACCTCACCGGGACTAGCGGCCACAATGAGCAGTTCTTC. Its translation is CASSHLTGTSGHNEQFF.

CDR3 in amino acids: CASSLVGVEQYF. The CDR3 DNA follows: TGTGCCAGCAGCTTAGTGGGGGTCGAGCAGTACTTC. The genes are TRBV7-8 and TRBJ2-7; D might be TRBD1 or TRBD2, each matching 5 bases. There are 12 residues in the CDR3. Germline values: CDR1 SGHVS, CDR2 FQNEAQ. The germline V and J ends were trimmed by 1 base and 6 bases, with 7 bases remaining between them.

This clone appeared once. The chain joins TRBV28 to TRBJ2-1; possible D gene TRBD1, 5 bases. This CDR3 spans 13 amino acids. Trimming stripped 8 bases from V and 8 bases from J, with 16 bases between. CDR1 and CDR2 from the germline V gene are MDHEN and SYDVKM. The CDR3 nucleotides read TGTGCCAGCGGGGCGGCCTCCTGGTATGAGCAGTTCTTC. Protein: CASGAASWYEQFF.

This clone was counted a few times. The V gene is TRBV9, the J gene TRBJ1-1; possible D gene TRBD1, 6 bases. The CDR3 loop spans 16 amino acids. Trimming took off 4 bases at V and 6 bases at J, with 22 bases between the two ends. CDR1 is SGDLS, CDR2 YYNGEE, per germline. DNA for the CDR3: TGTGCCAGCAGCCCTGGCGGGGGGGGCGCACTATCTGAAGCTTTCTTT. This sequence encodes CASSPGGGGALSEAFF.

The chain recombines TRBV7-9 with TRBJ1-1; D is uncertain. The CDR3 loop spans 14 amino acids. The V end was cut by 0 bases, the J end by 1 base, with 6 bases between. Germline lookup yields CDR1 SEHNR and CDR2 FQNEAQ (reference sequence). The CDR3 reads CASSLAPENTEAFF. CDR3 sequence (DNA): TGTGCCAGCAGCTTAGCCCCGGAGAACACTGAAGCTTTCTTT.

The chain has TRBV7-9 and TRBJ1-2, with 7 bases aligning to TRBD1. Germline CDR1 is SEHNR and CDR2 is FQNEAQ (reference sequence). The CDR3 spans 13 residues. Trimming removed 5 bases from V and 4 bases from J; junction bases left unmatched: 4. The CDR3 bases are TGTGCCAGCAGCACAGGGACAGCCTATGGCTACACCTTC. Protein: CASSTGTAYGYTF.

The chain joins TRBV10-3 to TRBJ1-4; maybe TRBD1 (6 bases). In germline, CDR1 is ENHRY, CDR2 SYGVKD. This CDR3 is built from 14 residues. Trimming shortened V by 6 bases and J by 6 bases, and 14 bases separated the two germline ends. CDR3 bases: TGTGCCATCAGATCACAGGGTTCGGATGAAAAACTGTTTTTT. As protein: CAIRSQGSDEKLFF.

The V gene is TRBV5-4, the J gene TRBJ2-1; 13 nucleotides align to TRBD2. This CDR3 spans 16 amino acids. The germline V gene encodes CDR1 SGHNT and CDR2 YYREEE (reference sequence). V lost 7 bases, J lost 5 bases, and 9 bases stayed unmatched. The CDR3 loop reads CASRLAGGFVNNEQFF. DNA for the CDR3: TGTGCCAGCCGACTAGCGGGAGGATTTGTGAACAATGAGCAGTTCTTC.

In regard to this clone: One junction end disagrees with the germline gene, perhaps due to a read error. This specimen includes other DNA sequences encoding the same CDR3. This chain links TRBV27 with TRBJ2-2; 7 bases are a match to TRBD1. Germline V CDR1 and CDR2: MNHEY, SMNVEV (reference sequence). The CDR3 contains 17 residues. The CDR3 is CASTSVFEGANTGELFF. In DNA, the CDR3 is TGTGCCAGCACCTCGGTTTTTGAGGGGGCGAACACTGGGGAGCTGTTTTTT.

The V and J genes are TRBV28 and TRBJ2-7, with 9 positions matching TRBD2. Trimming removed 2 bases from V and 9 bases from J; junction bases left unmatched: 11. Germline V gene sequence: CDR1 MDHEN, CDR2 SYDVKM. The CDR3 contains 15 residues. The CDR3: CASSLGAGGAARQYF. In DNA form, the CDR3 reads TGTGCCAGCAGTTTAGGGGCGGGAGGGGCAGCGAGGCAGTACTTC.

The J gene is TRBJ2-3, the V gene TRBV6-6, with D perhaps TRBD1 (5 bases). Trimming shortened V by 6 bases and J by 0 bases, and 16 bases separated the two germline ends. Looked up from germline, CDR1 is MNHNY and CDR2 is SVGAGI (reference sequence). This CDR3 region has 16 residues. The CDR3 region has the DNA TGTGCCAGCAGGCTAGACAGACAGACTAGCACAGATACGCAGTATTTT. Protein sequence: CASRLDRQTSTDTQYF.

The genes are TRBV13 and TRBJ2-1; D not resolved. There are 12 residues in the CDR3. CDR1 is PRHDT and CDR2 is FYEKMQ in the germline V gene (reference sequence). Trimming removed 5 bases at V and 5 bases at J, with 7 bases between. In nucleotides, the CDR3 is TGTGCCAGCAGCCCTTCGGACAATGAGCAGTTCTTC. The encoded protein is CASSPSDNEQFF.

The chain joins TRBV4-3 to TRBJ2-1; possible D gene TRBD2, 6 bases. The CDR3 loop spans 15 amino acids. From germline, CDR1 is LGHNA and CDR2 YSLEER. V lost 1 base and J lost 7, with 14 bases in between. DNA of the CDR3: TGCGCCAGCAGCCAAGGTACTCCTCGGGGGAATGAGCAGTTCTTC. It encodes CASSQGTPRGNEQFF.

The genes are TRBV7-9 and TRBJ2-7, with TRBD1 identical over 8 bases. Per the germline V gene, CDR1 is SEHNR and CDR2 is FQNEAQ (reference sequence). With 4 bases clipped from V and 7 bases from J, the junction kept 6 bases outside the gene matches. The CDR3 is 13 amino acids. CDR3 nucleotide sequence: TGTGCCAGCAGCTCCCAGGGGGCTGTAGAGCAGTACTTC. Amino acids: CASSSQGAVEQYF.

This chain uses TRBV9 with TRBJ2-1; possibly TRBD1 for D (5 bases). The V end was cut by 0 bases, the J end by 2 bases, with 12 bases between. The CDR3 extends over 16 amino acids. In germline, CDR1 is SGDLS, CDR2 YYNGEE. The CDR3 bases are TGTGCCAGCAGCGTAGTTGCAGGGTTAGCCTACAATGAGCAGTTCTTC. It yields the protein CASSVVAGLAYNEQFF.

The chain recombines TRBV19 with TRBJ2-1, with TRBD2 identical over 9 bases. V was clipped by 10 bases and J by 2 bases; unmatched bases: 15. Germline CDR1 LNHDA, CDR2 SQIVND (reference sequence). The CDR3 has 17 residues. The CDR3 DNA is TGTGCCACCCTCAGGACGGCGGGAGGGAGTACCTACAATGAGCAGTTCTTC. Encoded protein: CATLRTAGGSTYNEQFF. Drawing the rest from reference TRBV19 and TRBJ2-1, the complete variable domain is DGGITQSPKYLFRKEGQNVTLSCEQNLNHDAMYWYRQDPGQGLRLIYYSQIVNDFQKGDIAEGYSVSREKKESFPLTVTSAQKNPTAFYLCATLRTAGGSTYNEQFFGPGTRLTVL.

The V and J genes are TRBV30 and TRBJ1-1; the D is unclear. V was clipped by 3 bases and J by 2 bases, with 10 bases between them. The CDR3 has 13 amino acids. The germline gives CDR1 GTSNPN, CDR2 SVGIG (reference sequence). The CDR3 DNA reads as TGTGCCTGGAGGGAGGGTTTCAACACTGAAGCTTTCTTT. It specifies CAWREGFNTEAFF.

The V call is TRBV7-3, the J call TRBJ1-1; D unclear. This CDR3 comprises 10 residues. With 5 bases removed from V and 12 bases from J, the gap between germline ends came to 10 bases. CDR1 and CDR2 (germline): SGHTA, FQGTGA. The CDR3: CASSPKRTFF. CDR3 nucleotide sequence: TGTGCCAGCAGCCCCAAAAGGACTTTCTTT.

This clone was picked up one time. The chain has TRBV4-1 and TRBJ2-3; no clear D. The CDR3 runs to 12 residues. The V end lost 3 bases, the J end lost 6 bases, and 7 bases lay between the germline ends. CDR1 and CDR2 (germline): MGHRA, YSYEKL. CDR3 DNA sequence: TGCGCCAGCAGCCAGAAGGGCGATACGCAGTATTTT. It encodes CASSQKGDTQYF.

The chain joins TRBV13 to TRBJ2-7; TRBD2 aligns across 11 bases. The CDR3 is 13 residues long. Germline CDR1 is PRHDT and CDR2 is FYEKMQ (reference sequence). With 3 bases clipped from V and 5 bases from J, the junction kept 0 bases outside the gene matches. CDR3 bases: TGTGCCAGCAGCTTGGGACTAGCGGACGAGCAGTACTTC. Translation: CASSLGLADEQYF.

V is TRBV7-9 and J is TRBJ1-4; weak D call: TRBD1 (5 bases). This CDR3 has 15 residues. Trimming removed 7 bases from V and 1 base from J, with 13 bases in between. Germline values: CDR1 SEHNR, CDR2 FQNEAQ (reference sequence). The CDR3 is CASTGGRRTNEKLFF. The CDR3 nucleotides are TGTGCCAGCACCGGGGGTAGGAGAACTAATGAAAAACTGTTTTTT.

The genes are TRBV28 and TRBJ2-7; D may be TRBD1 (6 bases). V was cut by 7 bases and J by 3 bases, with 22 bases left in between. This CDR3 comprises 16 residues. Germline V CDR1 and CDR2: MDHEN, SYDVKM. The DNA for the CDR3 is TGTGCCAGCACTTTTAGTCCCAGGGGCGCCGTCTACGAGCAGTACTTC. Its translation: CASTFSPRGAVYEQYF.

V gene TRBV7-2 combines with J gene TRBJ2-1; TRBD1 is a possible D gene (5 bases). Trimming stripped 7 bases from V and 2 bases from J, with 9 bases between. Germline V gene lookup returns CDR1 SGHTA and CDR2 FQGNSA. There are 13 residues in the CDR3. Here the CDR3 DNA reads TGTGCCAGCACTCAGGGTCCCTACAATGAGCAGTTCTTC. This gives the protein CASTQGPYNEQFF.

J is TRBJ1-1 and V is TRBV2, with TRBD1 matching over 7 bases. The J segment lost 4 bases and the V segment lost 5 bases, leaving 13 bases of the junction unmatched. CDR3 length: 16 residues. Germline loops: CDR1 SNHLY, CDR2 FYNNEI. CDR3 DNA sequence: TGTGCCAGCAGTTTCAGCGACCCAGGGGGAACCACTGAAGCTTTCTTT. Its translation: CASSFSDPGGTTEAFF.